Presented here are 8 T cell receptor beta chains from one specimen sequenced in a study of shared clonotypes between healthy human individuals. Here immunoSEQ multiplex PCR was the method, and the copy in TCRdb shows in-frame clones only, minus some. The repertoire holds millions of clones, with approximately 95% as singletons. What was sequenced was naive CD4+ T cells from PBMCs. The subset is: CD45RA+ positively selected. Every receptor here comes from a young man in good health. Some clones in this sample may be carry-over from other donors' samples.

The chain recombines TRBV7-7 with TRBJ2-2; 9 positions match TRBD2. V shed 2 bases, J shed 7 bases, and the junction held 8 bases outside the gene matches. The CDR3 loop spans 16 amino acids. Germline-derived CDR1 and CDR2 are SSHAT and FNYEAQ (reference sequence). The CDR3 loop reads CASSLFLAGMGGELFF. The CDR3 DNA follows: TGTGCCAGCAGCTTATTTCTAGCGGGAATGGGCGGGGAGCTGTTTTTT.

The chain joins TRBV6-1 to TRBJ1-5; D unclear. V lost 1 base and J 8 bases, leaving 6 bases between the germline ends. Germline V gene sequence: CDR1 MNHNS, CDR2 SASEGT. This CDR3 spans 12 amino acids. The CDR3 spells CASSEVSKPQHF. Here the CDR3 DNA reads TGTGCCAGCAGTGAAGTTTCGAAGCCCCAGCATTTT.

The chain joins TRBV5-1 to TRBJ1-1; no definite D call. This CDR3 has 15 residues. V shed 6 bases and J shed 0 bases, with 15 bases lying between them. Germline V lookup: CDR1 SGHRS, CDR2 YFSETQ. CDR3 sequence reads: CASTPAGIMNTEAFF. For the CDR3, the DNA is TGCGCCAGCACCCCAGCGGGCATAATGAACACTGAAGCTTTCTTT.

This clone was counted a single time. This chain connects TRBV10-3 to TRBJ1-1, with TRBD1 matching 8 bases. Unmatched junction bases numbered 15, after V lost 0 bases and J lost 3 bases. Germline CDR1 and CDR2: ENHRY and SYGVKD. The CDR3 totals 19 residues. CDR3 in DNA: TGTGCCATCAGTGAGTCAGGAGGGAAGTCAGGGGGCGAAGACACTGAAGCTTTCTTT. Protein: CAISESGGKSGGEDTEAFF.

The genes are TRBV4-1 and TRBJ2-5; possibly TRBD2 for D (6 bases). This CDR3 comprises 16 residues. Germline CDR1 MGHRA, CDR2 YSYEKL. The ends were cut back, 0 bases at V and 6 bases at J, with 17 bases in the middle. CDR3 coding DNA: TGCGCCAGCAGCCAAGATCCGGGAGCTCTTTTTCAGACCCAGTACTTC. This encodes CASSQDPGALFQTQYF.

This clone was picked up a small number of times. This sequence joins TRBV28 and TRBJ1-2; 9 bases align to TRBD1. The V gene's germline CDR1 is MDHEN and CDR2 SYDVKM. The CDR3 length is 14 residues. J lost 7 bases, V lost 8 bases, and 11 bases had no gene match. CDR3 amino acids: CASVRPGQGGGYTF. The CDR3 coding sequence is TGTGCCAGCGTCCGACCGGGACAGGGAGGTGGCTACACCTTC.

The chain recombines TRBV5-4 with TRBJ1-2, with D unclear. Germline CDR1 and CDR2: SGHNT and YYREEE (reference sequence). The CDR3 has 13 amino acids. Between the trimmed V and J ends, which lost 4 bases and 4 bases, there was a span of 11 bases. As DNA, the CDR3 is TGTGCCAGCAGCCAAACGGCTTCCTATGGCTACACCTTC. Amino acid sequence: CASSQTASYGYTF.

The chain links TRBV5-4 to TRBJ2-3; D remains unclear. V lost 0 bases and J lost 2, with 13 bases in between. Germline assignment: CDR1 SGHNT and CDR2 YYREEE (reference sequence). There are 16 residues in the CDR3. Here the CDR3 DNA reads TGTGCCAGCAGCTTGGCCGCAGGTACCCTCACAGATACGCAGTATTTT. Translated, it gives CASSLAAGTLTDTQYF.